The T cell receptor (beta chain) under discussion was sequenced for a study of shared clonotypes between healthy human individuals. This clone showed up just once. The same CDR3 arises from other DNA sequences in this sample as well. Profiled with immunoSEQ multiplex PCR; TCRdb holds only in-frame clones, not every one. This table holds about 590,000 clones, about 95% found once. V was pared by 6 bases and J by 0 bases, with 11 bases between. The V gene's germline CDR1 is SQVTM and CDR2 ANQGSEA. There are 13 residues in the CDR3. The naive CD8 population came from CD45RO-negative cells selected for CCR7, without terminally differentiated effector memory CD45RA+ cells.

Input material: naive CD8+ T cells sorted from blood. This sequence joins TRBV29-1 and TRBJ1-1; the D gene is possibly TRBD1 (6 bases). The clonotype was recovered from a woman in her 30s in good health. CDR3 protein: CSVEDRLNTEAFF. For the CDR3, the DNA is TGCAGCGTAGAGGACAGATTGAACACTGAAGCTTTCTTT.